This TCR beta chain was captured by sequencing in a study of molecular identifiers for immune sequencing clone quantification (dated by TCRdb to 2016 to 2019). For the wider study: In a replicate experiment, RNA from roughly 20,000 or 100,000 naive CD8 T cells was split into five aliquots, four of which were sequenced. The study was a methods study using CD8 T cells to benchmark molecular-identifier clustering-based TCR repertoire sequencing (MIDCIRS) and TCR RNA copy counting.

Preparation of the library involved PCR. Sequencing instrument: Illumina HiSeq 4000. Bulk TCR libraries were made following a previously described method, with the TCR primers given in Table S5. The Qiagen AllPrep DNA/RNA kit was used to purify total RNA. Before any analysis, reads coming from multiple sequencing runs of the same library were combined into one pool. The study's own analysis went as follows. Reads were retained only if the reads had an exact TCR constant sequence, and the retained reads were trimmed to 150 nt and grouped according to their 12-nt molecular barcodes. Reads in each barcode group were sub-clustered using a 15% Levenshtein threshold, and a quality-weighted consensus sequence was built for each RNA molecule. Non-functional sequences were excluded, and lower-count sequences lying one edit away from another sequence were also excluded. Based on a fit of two negative binomial distributions, barcode sub-clusters having less than 20% of the maximum read count were discarded. The public reads were reanalyzed by TCRdb: fastp trimming at Q25, MiXCR alignment, in-frame beta chains only. Rows matching on CDR3 protein sequence are summarized as one entry with the most common DNA and genes. These V and J calls derive from TCRdb rather than the authors' analysis. This sample is represented by 20,000 to 25,000 distinct CDR3 sequences; about a sixth of them were singletons. The ten largest clones capture around 1% of the sample.

On the study overall, not on this receptor specifically: Identical TCR molecules sharing a barcode could cause highly expanded clone sizes to be underestimated. Clones above 20 RNA copies held over 99% of molecules in CMV-specific effector cells but under 1% in naive cells. Modeling gave about three recovered TCR RNA copies per cell versus roughly 10 by digital PCR, implying approximately 30% capture efficiency. Even against a background of about a million naive CD8 T cells, spiked-in Jurkat TCR RNA amounting to a single cell's worth was reported to be detectable. Spiked-in Jurkat TCR RNA (around nine copies' worth), which is not part of the donor repertoire, was contained in the naive libraries. When barcode sub-clustering was left out, chimeric consensus sequences inflated TCR diversity, with chimeras reaching as high as 47%.

Naive CD8 T cell libraries were made from about 20,000 to 1,000,000 sorted cells using 10%, 30% or 50% of purified RNA. Naive CD8 T cells were FACS-sorted as CD8+CD4-CCR7+CD45RA+ on a BD FACSAria II into RLT Plus buffer. To test detection sensitivity, Jurkat RNA equivalent to about eleven TCR copies was spiked into samples of about 19,000-1,000,000 naive CD8 T cells. CD8 T cells were enriched with RosetteSep CD8+ T Cell Enrichment Cocktail and Ficoll-Paque, followed by ACK red cell lysis. CDR1 and CDR2 are drawn from the germline V gene: SQVTM, ANQGSEA. Inclusive of the bounding cysteine and phenylalanine, the CDR3 is 13 residues long. Of the read, only the CDR3 DNA is kept; its 39 bases are in frame from base 1. V drops 4 bases and J drops 0 bases, leaving 8 bases in between. Relative to its sample, this clonotype is medium-sized (0.01 to 0.1%). Its antigen is unknown. No base quality information exists; no much larger clone differs at one position.

Material: naive CD8+ T cells from blood, with Jurkat cell RNA spiked in. The cell subset or site label corresponds to: FACS-sorted CD8+CD4-CCR7+CD45RA+ naive T cells. The sequence derives from a human donor in good health. Some libraries in this study had Jurkat cell RNA spiked in. The chain uses TRBV29-1 and TRBJ2-3; the D gene is unclear. The DNA sequence reads TGCAGCGTTGTTGACGGAAGCACAGATACGCAGTATTTT. It encodes CSVVDGSTDTQYF.